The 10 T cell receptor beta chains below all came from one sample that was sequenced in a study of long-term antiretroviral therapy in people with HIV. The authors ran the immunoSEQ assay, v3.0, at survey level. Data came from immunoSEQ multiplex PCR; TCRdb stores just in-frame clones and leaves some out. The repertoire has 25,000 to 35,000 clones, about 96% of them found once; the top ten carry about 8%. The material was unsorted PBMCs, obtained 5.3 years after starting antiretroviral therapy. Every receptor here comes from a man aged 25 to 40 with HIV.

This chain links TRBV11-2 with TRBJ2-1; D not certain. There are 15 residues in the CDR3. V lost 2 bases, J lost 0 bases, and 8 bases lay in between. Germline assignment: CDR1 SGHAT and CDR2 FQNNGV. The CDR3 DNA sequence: TGTGCCAGCAGCTTATGGGAAAGCTCCTACAATGAGCAGTTCTTC. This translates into CASSLWESSYNEQFF.

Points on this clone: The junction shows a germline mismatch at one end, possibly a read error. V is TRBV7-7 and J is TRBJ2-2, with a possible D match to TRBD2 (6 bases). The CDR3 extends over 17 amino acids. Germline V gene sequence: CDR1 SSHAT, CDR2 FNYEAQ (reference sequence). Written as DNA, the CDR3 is TGTGCTAGCAGCTTAGAGCACGGGGGAGCCGGGACCGGGGAGCTGTTTTTT. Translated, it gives CASSLEHGGAGTGELFF.

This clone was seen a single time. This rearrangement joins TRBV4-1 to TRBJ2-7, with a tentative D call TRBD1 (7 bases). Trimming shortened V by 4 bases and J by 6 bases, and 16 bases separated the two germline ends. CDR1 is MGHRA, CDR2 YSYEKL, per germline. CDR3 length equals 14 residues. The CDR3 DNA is TGCGCCAGCAGCCCCTGGGGCAGGGGGGTCGAGCAGTACTTC. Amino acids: CASSPWGRGVEQYF.

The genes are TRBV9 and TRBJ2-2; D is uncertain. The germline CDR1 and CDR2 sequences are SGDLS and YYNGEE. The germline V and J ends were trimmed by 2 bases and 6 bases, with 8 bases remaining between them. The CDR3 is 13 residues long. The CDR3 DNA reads TGTGCCAGCAGCGTGCGGTCGGCCGGGGAGCTGTTTTTT. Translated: CASSVRSAGELFF. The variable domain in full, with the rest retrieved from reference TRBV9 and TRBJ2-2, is DSGVTQTPKHLITATGQRVTLRCSPRSGDLSVYWYQQSLDQGLQFLIQYYNGEERAKGNILERFSAQQFPDLHSELNLSSLELGDSALYFCASSVRSAGELFFGEGSRLTVL.

The CDR3 is CASSVEGQGDSPLHF. The DNA for the CDR3 is TGTGCCAGCAGCGTAGAGGGACAGGGAGATTCACCCCTCCACTTT. The chain couples TRBV9 to TRBJ1-6; 9 bases map to TRBD1. The CDR3 length is 15 residues. V lost 0 bases, J lost 8 bases, and 3 bases stayed unmatched. CDR1 and CDR2 from the germline V gene are SGDLS and YYNGEE.

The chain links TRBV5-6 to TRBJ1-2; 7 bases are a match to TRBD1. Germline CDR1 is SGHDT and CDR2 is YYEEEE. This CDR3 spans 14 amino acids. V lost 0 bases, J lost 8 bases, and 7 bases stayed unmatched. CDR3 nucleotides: TGTGCCAGCAGCTTGGGACAGGGTGCTAGGGGCTACACCTTC. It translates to CASSLGQGARGYTF.

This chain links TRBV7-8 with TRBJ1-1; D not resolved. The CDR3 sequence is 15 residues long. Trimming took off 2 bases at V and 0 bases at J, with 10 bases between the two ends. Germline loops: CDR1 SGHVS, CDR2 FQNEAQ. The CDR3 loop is CASSLSAGLNTEAFF. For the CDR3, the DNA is TGTGCCAGCAGCTTATCGGCAGGCTTGAACACTGAAGCTTTCTTT.

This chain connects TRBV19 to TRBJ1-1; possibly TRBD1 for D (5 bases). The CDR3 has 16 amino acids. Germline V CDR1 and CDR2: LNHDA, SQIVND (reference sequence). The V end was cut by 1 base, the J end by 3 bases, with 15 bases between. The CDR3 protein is CASSIVNRGGDTEAFF. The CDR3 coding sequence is TGTGCCAGTAGTATAGTTAATAGGGGAGGGGACACTGAAGCTTTCTTT.

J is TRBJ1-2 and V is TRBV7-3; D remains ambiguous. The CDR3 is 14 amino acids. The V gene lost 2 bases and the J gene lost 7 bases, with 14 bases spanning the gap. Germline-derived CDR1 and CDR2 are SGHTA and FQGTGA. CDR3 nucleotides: TGTGCCAGCAGCTTAGATTCAGGATCAGGTGGCTACACCTTC. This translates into CASSLDSGSGGYTF.

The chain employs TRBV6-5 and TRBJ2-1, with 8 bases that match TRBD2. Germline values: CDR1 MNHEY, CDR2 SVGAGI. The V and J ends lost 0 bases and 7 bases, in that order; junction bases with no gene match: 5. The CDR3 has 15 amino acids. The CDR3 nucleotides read TGTGCCAGCAGTTACTCGGCGGGGGGAGGGAATGAGCAGTTCTTC. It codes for CASSYSAGGGNEQFF.